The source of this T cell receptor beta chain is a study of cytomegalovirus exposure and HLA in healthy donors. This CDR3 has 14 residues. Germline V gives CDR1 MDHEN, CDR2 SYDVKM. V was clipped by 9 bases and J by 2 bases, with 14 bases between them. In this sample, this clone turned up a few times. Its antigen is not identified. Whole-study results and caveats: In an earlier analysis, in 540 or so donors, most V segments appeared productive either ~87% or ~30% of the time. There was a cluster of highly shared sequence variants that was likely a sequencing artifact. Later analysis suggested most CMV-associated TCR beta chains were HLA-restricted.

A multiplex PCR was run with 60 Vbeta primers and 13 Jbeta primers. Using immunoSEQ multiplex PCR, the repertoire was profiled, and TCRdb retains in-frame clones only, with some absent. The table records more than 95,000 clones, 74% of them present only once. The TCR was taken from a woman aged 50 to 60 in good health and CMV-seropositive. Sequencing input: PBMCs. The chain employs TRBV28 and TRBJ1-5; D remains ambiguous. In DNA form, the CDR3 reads TGTGCCAGTATGGTGGTATCGGGCAATCAGCCCCAGCATTTT. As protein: CASMVVSGNQPQHF.